The T cell receptor (beta chain) under discussion was sequenced for a study of blood T cell repertoires in COVID-19. Overall study: The cDNA or gDNA used as material had been derived from T cells, B-cell-depleted T cells, or PBMCs.

This clone was seen only once. Germline CDR1 reads KGHSH; CDR2 reads LQKENI. CDR3 length equals 17 residues. V dropped 4 bases and J dropped 2; count of bases not matched to a gene: 10. In the original workflow: Counts of nucleated cells, estimated from reference gene primer amplification, were obtained. The method was immunoSEQ multiplex PCR; TCRdb's version includes in-frame clones alone and lacks a portion of them. V and J calls plus clone size are reproduced from that table; the DNA served to infer D and trimming. The sample holds around 190,000 clones, 88% seen once. The sequence was collected from a man aged 25-40 years with acute or convalescent COVID-19. Sequenced: peripheral blood. The chain couples TRBV18 to TRBJ2-7; 11 bases map to TRBD2. CDR3 protein: CASSRVSGRDAAYEQYF. CDR3 bases: TGTGCCAGCTCACGGGTTAGCGGGAGGGACGCTGCCTACGAGCAGTACTTC.